This T cell receptor beta chain was profiled in a study of cytomegalovirus exposure and HLA in healthy donors. General study points: Highly shared sequence variants in one cluster were likely a sequencing artifact. About 87% or about 30% of the time was how often most TCR beta V segments were productive, according to an earlier analysis.

To note about this clone: Antigen unknown.

The donors (healthy individuals) were bone marrow donors. With 60 Vbeta and 13 Jbeta primers, the PCR was carried out. Libraries were prepared by immunoSEQ multiplex PCR; TCRdb keeps only in-frame clonotypes and omits some of them. The repertoire has roughly 80,000 clones, over 60% of them found once; the top ten carry around an eighth. This CDR3 has 15 amino acids. J was trimmed by 0 bases and V by 2 bases; bases with no gene match: 1. Looked up from germline, CDR1 is SGHNT and CDR2 is YYREEE (reference sequence). The sequence derives from a male donor in good health and CMV-seropositive. The specimen was PBMCs. V and J are TRBV5-4 and TRBJ1-4, with 7 bases matching TRBD1. CDR3 region: CASSLGGATNEKLFF. CDR3 DNA: TGTGCCAGCAGCTTAGGGGGCGCAACTAATGAAAAACTGTTTTTT. Full variable domain (outside the CDR3, taken from reference TRBV5-4 and TRBJ1-4): ETGVTQSPTHLIKTRGQQVTLRCSSQSGHNTVSWYQQALGQGPQFIFQYYREEENGRGNFPPRFSGLQFPNYSSELNVNALELDDSALYLCASSLGGATNEKLFFGSGTQLSVL.